This TCR beta chain was identified in a study of blood T cell repertoires in COVID-19. About the research overall: The samples span acute and convalescent COVID-19 from the United States, Italy and Spain. T cells, B-cell-depleted T cells, or PBMCs supplied cDNA or gDNA.

Study processing details: Scientists estimated how many nucleated cells there were by amplifying reference gene primers. Clones were read by immunoSEQ multiplex PCR, and TCRdb kept only the in-frame ones, dropping some. V and J calls and clone size are those listed in that table; D and trimming were worked out from the DNA. The sample carries fewer than 200,000 clones, around 82% recorded once. Germline CDR1 LGHDT, CDR2 YNNKEL (reference sequence). V was shortened by 2 bases and J by 0 bases, with 11 bases between the two germline ends. This CDR3 has 15 residues. This receptor was obtained from a man aged 60-69 years who had recovered from COVID-19. The sequencing sample was made of peripheral blood. The chain is built from TRBV3-1 (or the pseudogene TRBV3-2) and TRBJ2-7, with a weak D call TRBD1 (6 bases). The CDR3 sequence is CASSQLGAPSYEQYF. CDR3 coding DNA: TGTGCCAGCAGCCAATTGGGGGCCCCCTCCTACGAGCAGTACTTC.